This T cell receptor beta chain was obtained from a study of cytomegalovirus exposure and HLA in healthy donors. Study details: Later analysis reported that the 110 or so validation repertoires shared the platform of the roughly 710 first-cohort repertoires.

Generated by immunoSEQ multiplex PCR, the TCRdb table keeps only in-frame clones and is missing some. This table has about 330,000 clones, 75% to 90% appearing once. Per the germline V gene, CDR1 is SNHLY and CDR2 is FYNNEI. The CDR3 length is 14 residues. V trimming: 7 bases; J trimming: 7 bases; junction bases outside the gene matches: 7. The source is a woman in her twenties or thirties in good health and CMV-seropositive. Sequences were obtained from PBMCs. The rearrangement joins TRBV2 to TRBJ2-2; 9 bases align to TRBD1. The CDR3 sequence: CASNRGRRNGELFF. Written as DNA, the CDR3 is TGTGCCAGCAACAGGGGGCGCAGGAACGGGGAGCTGTTTTTT.